Listed here is a single TCR beta chain. The antigen is undetermined. The record originates from a study of OX40 agonist ivuxolimab in advanced cancers. The junction had 18 bases not matched to a gene; V was cut back by 5 bases and J by 9 bases. This CDR3 has 16 amino acids. Germline V gene sequence: CDR1 LNHDA, CDR2 SQIVND (reference sequence). General study results and limits: The investigators did not determine what antigen specificity the expanded peripheral T cells had.

The method was immunoSEQ multiplex PCR; TCRdb's version includes in-frame clones alone and lacks a portion of them. The sample consists of 65,000 to 90,000 clones, more than 85% of them appearing once. This TCR was recovered from an adult with an advanced solid tumor such as melanoma, head and neck, liver or kidney cancer. The rearrangement joins TRBV19 to TRBJ2-7; TRBD1 matches at 8 bases. Sequencing was performed on CD4+ or CD8+ T cells sorted from blood, taken in a trial of the OX40 agonist ivuxolimab. The CDR3 is CASSPGTGLSYEWQYF. As DNA, the CDR3 is TGTGCCAGTAGTCCCGGGACAGGACTGTCCTACGAGTGGCAGTACTTC.